The rows below give T cell receptor beta chains drawn from one sample of a study of blood T cells in healthy people across ages. From the 5' RACE reads, TCRdb called clonotypes with MiXCR, one entry per CDR3 protein. The sample records 760,000 or so distinct CDR3 sequences, 20% to 25% being singletons. The sample also formed part of further work on T cells of mothers and their children.

The sequenced sample consisted of blood. Every receptor here comes from a boy between 5 and 17 years old in good health. CDR3s include the opening cysteine and the closing phenylalanine or tryptophan. D genes are given only for firm matches. Size tells how often a clone was seen (once, few, many) or the class of an expanded clone, and some rows leave it out.

CDR3,DNA,J,V,size,D
CASSLGLAGGTNTGELFF,TGTGCCAGCAGCCTCGGACTAGCGGGAGGCACTAACACCGGGGAGCTGTTTTTT,TRBJ2-2,TRBV6-1,.,TRBD2
CASSLARLMNTEAFF,TGTGCCAGCAGTTTGGCTAGGCTAATGAACACTGAAGCTTTCTTT,TRBJ1-1,TRBV28,few,.
CSAEGVRETQYF,TGCAGCGCTGAGGGTGTTCGAGAGACCCAGTACTTC,TRBJ2-5,TRBV29-1,.,.
CASRPRGGYIQYF,TGTGCCAGCCGTCCTCGTGGGGGTTACATTCAGTACTTC,TRBJ2-4,TRBV6-5,.,.
CASGIPIRDRANEQFF,TGTGCTAGTGGCATACCAATCCGGGACAGGGCCAATGAGCAGTTCTTC,TRBJ2-1,TRBV12-5,.,TRBD1
CATSDLYGEETQYF,TGTGCCACCAGTGATTTGTACGGCGAAGAGACCCAGTACTTC,TRBJ2-5,TRBV24-1,few,.
CATSDWRDNRNSETQYF,TGTGCCACCAGTGATTGGAGGGACAACCGGAATTCGGAGACCCAGTACTTC,TRBJ2-5,TRBV24-1,few,.
CASSYQGVQYF,TGTGCCAGCAGTTACCAGGGGGTTCAGTACTTC,TRBJ2-4,TRBV6-2/TRBV6-3,.,TRBD1
CASSNGRGQETQYF,TGTGCCAGCAGCAATGGACGGGGGCAAGAGACCCAGTACTTC,TRBJ2-5,TRBV6-5,.,.
CSVSGRIMDTQYF,TGCAGCGTTTCGGGACGGATTATGGATACGCAGTATTTT,TRBJ2-3,TRBV29-1,.,.
CASTSDGFMNEQYF,TGCGCCAGCACCTCGGACGGGTTCATGAACGAGCAGTACTTC,TRBJ2-7,TRBV5-1,few,.
CASSEMRGGNTEAFF,TGTGCCAGCAGTGAAATGCGAGGGGGGAACACTGAAGCTTTCTTT,TRBJ1-1,TRBV25-1,.,.
CASSLFRYRDREYNEQFF,TGTGCCAGCAGTTTATTCAGATATAGGGACAGGGAATACAATGAGCAGTTCTTC,TRBJ2-1,TRBV28,.,TRBD1
CASCLGQGNSPLRF,TGTGCCAGTTGCCTTGGACAGGGGAATTCACCCCTCCGCTTT,TRBJ1-6,TRBV19,few,TRBD1
CASSLEKSIEQYF,TGTGCCAGCAGCTTAGAAAAATCGATCGAGCAGTACTTC,TRBJ2-7,TRBV7-9,.,.
CASSLVEADTQYF,TGTGCCAGCAGTTTGGTGGAGGCAGATACGCAGTATTTT,TRBJ2-3,TRBV27,.,.
CSATSLGGAIRTSGIDEQFF,TGCAGTGCAACCTCACTGGGGGGGGCAATAAGGACTAGCGGGATTGATGAGCAGTTCTTC,TRBJ2-1,TRBV20-1,few,TRBD2
CSAAQGGNEQFF,TGCAGTGCTGCACAGGGAGGTAATGAGCAGTTCTTC,TRBJ2-1,TRBV20-1,.,.
CSAGARGAGELFF,TGCAGCGCCGGTGCGCGAGGGGCCGGGGAGCTGTTTTTT,TRBJ2-2,TRBV29-1,.,.
CASSFRQGPAYEQYF,TGCGCCAGCAGCTTTAGACAGGGGCCTGCCTACGAGCAGTACTTC,TRBJ2-7,TRBV5-1,.,TRBD1
CSARRRQQRGEKLFF,TGCAGTGCTAGAAGGAGACAGCAAAGGGGCGAAAAACTGTTTTTT,TRBJ1-4,TRBV20-1,.,.
CASSSGQGDHEQYF,TGTGCCAGCAGTTCCGGACAGGGAGACCACGAGCAGTACTTC,TRBJ2-7,TRBV28,.,TRBD1
CASSLAMGQPTNYGYTF,TGTGCCAGCAGCCTCGCCATGGGGCAACCAACTAACTATGGCTACACCTTC,TRBJ1-2,TRBV3-1,few,.
CATSDFGGALYNEQFF,TGTGCCACCAGTGATTTTGGGGGCGCCCTCTACAATGAGCAGTTCTTC,TRBJ2-1,TRBV24-1,.,.
CSAPKDPKNIQYF,TGCAGTGCTCCCAAAGACCCGAAAAACATTCAGTACTTC,TRBJ2-4,TRBV20-1,few,.
CASSTPGQVNSPLHF,TGTGCCAGCAGTACCCCGGGACAGGTTAATTCACCCCTCCACTTT,TRBJ1-6,TRBV28,.,TRBD1
CASSRVTEQFF,TGTGCCAGCAGCCGGGTGACTGAGCAGTTCTTC,TRBJ2-1,TRBV11-1,few,.
CAIRAGQETQYF,TGTGCCATCAGGGCGGGGCAAGAGACCCAGTACTTC,TRBJ2-5,TRBV10-3,.,.
CASRPDRGQETQYF,TGTGCCAGCAGGCCCGACAGGGGGCAAGAGACCCAGTACTTC,TRBJ2-5,TRBV7-9,few,TRBD1
CASSRAGGQETQYF,TGTGCCAGCAGCCGAGCGGGGGGACAAGAGACCCAGTACTTC,TRBJ2-5,TRBV3-1,few,TRBD2
CASSLGSLGEETQYF,TGTGCCAGCAGCTTAGGGTCACTGGGAGAAGAGACCCAGTACTTC,TRBJ2-5,TRBV7-9,few,.
CASSPYGRTYEQYF,TGTGCCAGCAGCCCTTACGGGAGAACCTACGAGCAGTACTTC,TRBJ2-7,TRBV3-1,few,.
CASSQSGYEQCF,TGTGCCAGCAGCCAATCGGGCTACGAGCAGTGCTTC,TRBJ2-7,TRBV3-1,.,.
CASSNAFSGQGMHEQFF,TGTGCCAGCAGCAATGCCTTCTCGGGGCAGGGAATGCATGAGCAGTTCTTC,TRBJ2-1,TRBV7-9,once,.
CASSLSGGVTDTQYF,TGCGCCAGCAGCTTGTCCGGGGGGGTCACAGATACGCAGTATTTT,TRBJ2-3,TRBV5-1,.,TRBD2
CASSLVGSGGFRRNEQFF,TGTGCCAGCAGCTTAGTCGGGTCAGGAGGATTTCGTAGGAATGAGCAGTTCTTC,TRBJ2-1,TRBV7-9,.,.
CASSLTGWGTDTQYF,TGTGCCAGCAGCTTAACAGGTTGGGGCACAGATACGCAGTATTTT,TRBJ2-3,TRBV11-2,.,.
CASSLGKLFF,TGTGCCAGCAGCCTTGGGAAGCTGTTTTTT,TRBJ2-2,TRBV7-3,.,.
CASSGTATYEQYF,TGTGCCAGCAGCGGGACGGCCACCTACGAGCAGTACTTC,TRBJ2-7,TRBV7-8,.,.
CASSFDRRDSPLHF,TGTGCCAGCAGCTTTGACAGAAGGGATTCACCCCTCCACTTT,TRBJ1-6,TRBV6-2/TRBV6-3,.,.
CASSEPAAYEQYF,TGTGCCAGCAGTGAACCCGCGGCCTACGAGCAGTACTTC,TRBJ2-7,TRBV25-1,few,.
CASYRGPGTGELFF,TGTGCCTCGTACCGGGGGCCGGGGACCGGGGAGCTGTTTTTT,TRBJ2-2,TRBV2,few,.
CASSPLGGAGELFF,TGCGCCAGCAGTCCCTTGGGGGGCGCGGGGGAGCTGTTTTTT,TRBJ2-2,TRBV4-1,once,.
CASSPRDSIYEQYF,TGTGCCAGCAGCCCCCGGGACTCCATTTACGAGCAGTACTTC,TRBJ2-7,TRBV7-9,few,.
CATSRVPGQGHEQYF,TGTGCCACCAGCAGAGTTCCGGGACAGGGCCACGAGCAGTACTTC,TRBJ2-7,TRBV15,.,TRBD1
CASSPGRTSLDEQYF,TGTGCCAGCTCCCCGGGGAGGACTAGCCTCGACGAGCAGTACTTC,TRBJ2-7,TRBV28,few,TRBD2
CAISESGDQPQHF,TGTGCCATCAGTGAGTCAGGGGACCAGCCCCAGCATTTT,TRBJ1-5,TRBV10-3,.,.
CSVEIPQRVHEQYF,TGCAGCGTTGAAATCCCGCAGAGGGTCCACGAGCAGTACTTC,TRBJ2-7,TRBV29-1,.,.
CSASLATNEQFF,TGCAGTGCTTCCCTTGCCACCAATGAGCAGTTCTTC,TRBJ2-1,TRBV20-1,.,.
CSATGQGWETQYF,TGCAGTGCTACCGGACAGGGGTGGGAGACCCAGTACTTC,TRBJ2-5,TRBV20-1,.,TRBD1
CASSLASEQYF,TGTGCCAGCAGCCTAGCCTCCGAGCAGTACTTC,TRBJ2-7,TRBV14,few,.
CASSQGLASGRVDTQYF,TGTGCCAGCAGCCAAGGTCTGGCTAGCGGGAGGGTGGATACGCAGTATTTT,TRBJ2-3,TRBV3-1,few,TRBD2
CSAATGGNTDTQYF,TGCAGTGCTGCGACAGGGGGTAACACAGATACGCAGTATTTT,TRBJ2-3,TRBV20-1,few,TRBD1
CATAEIYEQYF,TGTGCCACAGCGGAAATCTACGAGCAGTACTTC,TRBJ2-7,TRBV25-1,few,.
CASSLMGPMDSPLHF,TGTGCCAGCAGTTTAATGGGACCGATGGATTCACCCCTCCACTTT,TRBJ1-6,TRBV12-3/TRBV12-4,.,.
CASSPSSISGMRSYNEQFF,TGTGCCAGCAGCCCGTCTTCTATTAGCGGGATGAGATCCTACAATGAGCAGTTCTTC,TRBJ2-1,TRBV7-3,.,TRBD2
CRGANGYTF,TGTCGGGGGGCAAACGGCTACACCTTC,TRBJ1-2,TRBV10-3,.,.